These 19 T cell receptor beta chains came from one sample sequenced in a study of cytomegalovirus exposure and HLA in healthy donors. Vbeta (60) and Jbeta (13) primers were used in the PCR. Libraries were prepared by immunoSEQ multiplex PCR; TCRdb keeps only in-frame clonotypes and omits some of them. The sample lists about 120,000 clones; roughly 80% were seen once. Specimen: PBMCs. Source of these receptors: a female donor in good health and CMV-seronegative.

The chain uses TRBV30 and TRBJ2-7, with 7 nucleotides matching TRBD1. V lost 3 bases, J lost 6 bases, and 11 bases stayed unmatched. The CDR3 runs to 14 residues. Germline-derived CDR1 and CDR2 are GTSNPN and SVGIG (reference sequence). In nucleotides, the CDR3 is TGTGCCTGGAGCGAGGGACAGCAAAGGGGCGAGCAGTACTTC. Protein sequence: CAWSEGQQRGEQYF.

This clone was counted between two and nine times. V gene TRBV6-1 combines with J gene TRBJ2-3; 9 nucleotides agree with TRBD1. Per the germline V gene, CDR1 is MNHNS and CDR2 is SASEGT. J gave up 5 bases and V 7 bases, and 7 bases lay outside the gene matches. The CDR3 sequence is 14 residues long. CDR3 region: CASKTGGLGDTQYF. As DNA, the CDR3 is TGTGCCAGCAAAACAGGGGGCTTGGGAGATACGCAGTATTTT.

This clone was counted a few times. This chain uses TRBV7-9 with TRBJ1-5; D is unresolved. This CDR3 contains 13 residues. The V end was cut by 1 base, the J end by 6 bases, with 7 bases between. Per the germline V gene, CDR1 is SEHNR and CDR2 is FQNEAQ (reference sequence). CDR3 amino acids: CASSLVFGQPQHF. CDR3 bases: TGTGCCAGCAGCTTAGTTTTCGGTCAGCCCCAGCATTTT.

The chain recombines TRBV11-3 with TRBJ2-7; 9 positions agree with TRBD2. The germline V gene encodes CDR1 SGHNT and CDR2 YENEEA. V lost 5 bases, J lost 6 bases, and 11 bases stayed unmatched. The CDR3 sequence is 15 residues long. The CDR3 DNA is TGTGCCAGCAGCCTTAGCGGGAGCTCCTCCCCCGAGCAGTACTTC. It encodes CASSLSGSSSPEQYF. Variable domain in full (rest from reference TRBV11-3 and TRBJ2-7): EAGVVQSPRYKIIEKKQPVAFWCNPISGHNTLYWYLQNLGQGPELLIRYENEEAVDDSQLPKDRFSAERLKGVDSTLKIQPAELGDSAVYLCASSLSGSSSPEQYFGPGTRLTVT.

This sequence joins TRBV25-1 and TRBJ2-6; a possible D gene is TRBD1 (6 bases). The V gene's germline CDR1 is MGHDK and CDR2 SYGVNS. The CDR3 loop spans 17 amino acids. V was shortened by 6 bases and J by 2 bases, with 17 bases between the two germline ends. The CDR3 is CASSMTGIHAGANVLTF. In DNA form, the CDR3 reads TGTGCCAGCAGCATGACAGGTATACACGCTGGGGCCAACGTCCTGACTTTC.

The genes are TRBV15 and TRBJ1-1, with a possible D match to TRBD1 (5 bases). Germline assignment: CDR1 LNHNV and CDR2 YYDKDF (reference sequence). The CDR3 has 13 residues. V lost 0 bases to trimming and J lost 5 bases, with 7 bases between them. This CDR3 is CATSRDRVTEAFF. CDR3 coding DNA: TGTGCCACCAGCAGAGACAGGGTTACTGAAGCTTTCTTT.

V gene TRBV29-1 combines with J gene TRBJ1-2; D remains ambiguous. The CDR3 sequence is 15 residues long. The V gene lost 7 bases and the J gene lost 3 bases, with 21 bases spanning the gap. Germline loops: CDR1 SQVTM, CDR2 ANQGSEA. The chain's CDR3 is CSALTPLILDYGYTF. CDR3 bases: TGCAGCGCTCTCACTCCCCTGATTCTGGACTATGGCTACACCTTC.

V usage is TRBV30 and J usage is TRBJ2-5; 11 positions agree with TRBD2. Germline CDR1 and CDR2: GTSNPN and SVGIG (reference sequence). The V gene end was trimmed by 0 bases and the J gene end by 3 bases; junction bases not matched to a gene: 6. CDR3 length: 16 amino acids. The CDR3 protein is CAWSVGRLAGKETQYF. CDR3 coding DNA: TGTGCCTGGAGTGTAGGTCGACTAGCGGGAAAAGAGACCCAGTACTTC.

The chain couples TRBV7-7 to TRBJ2-5, with TRBD1 identical over 7 bases. Germline CDR1 is SSHAT and CDR2 is FNYEAQ (reference sequence). The CDR3 contains 14 residues. V dropped 1 base and J dropped 5; count of bases not matched to a gene: 4. The CDR3 loop is CASSLDRGGETQYF. For the CDR3, the DNA is TGTGCCAGCAGCTTAGACAGGGGTGGGGAGACCCAGTACTTC.

This chain uses TRBV6-6 with TRBJ2-7; 8 bases fit TRBD1. Germline V gene data show CDR1 as MNHNY and CDR2 as SVGAGI (reference sequence). V gave up 5 bases and J gave up 7 bases; unmatched junction bases: 4. The CDR3 extends over 12 amino acids. The CDR3 protein is CASSGQGREQYF. The CDR3 coding sequence is TGTGCCAGCAGTGGACAGGGTAGAGAGCAGTACTTC.

V gene TRBV2 combines with J gene TRBJ2-5; D not resolved. The DNA end favors TRBJ2-7, so the J call may be wrong. CDR1 is SNHLY, CDR2 FYNNEI, per germline. The CDR3 is made up of 14 amino acids. The CDR3 spells CASSPRRIDYEQYF. In DNA, the CDR3 is TGTGCCAGCAGCCCACGGCGGATCGACTACGAGCAGTACTTC.

V gene TRBV5-1 combines with J gene TRBJ1-1; D perhaps matches TRBD1 (5 bases). The CDR3 loop spans 15 amino acids. Trimming pared 3 bases from V and 4 bases from J, leaving 16 bases between. Germline CDR1 and CDR2: SGHRS and YFSETQ. This CDR3 reads CASSSQRGLITEAFF. The CDR3 DNA reads TGCGCCAGCAGCTCACAGCGGGGGTTGATCACTGAAGCTTTCTTT. Supplemented by reference TRBV5-1 and TRBJ1-1, the full variable domain reads KAGVTQTPRYLIKTRGQQVTLSCSPISGHRSVSWYQQTPGQGLQFLFEYFSETQRNKGNFPGRFSGRQFSNSRSEMNVSTLELGDSALYLCASSSQRGLITEAFFGQGTRLTVV.

The chain is built from TRBV21-1 and TRBJ1-2; TRBD1 was called by the table and not checked on the DNA. TRBV21-1 corresponds to a pseudogene. CDR3 length: 17 amino acids. Written as DNA, the CDR3 is TGTGCCAGCAGCAAAGGTAGCGGACAGGTAGGTATCTATGGCTACACCTTC. Its translation: CASSKGSGQVGIYGYTF.

CDR3 in amino acids: CASSLRTVDNSPLHF. In nucleotides, the CDR3 is TGCGCCAGCAGCCTTCGGACAGTGGATAATTCACCCCTCCACTTT. V usage is TRBV4-1 and J usage is TRBJ1-6; the D gene is possibly TRBD1 (6 bases). Germline lookup yields CDR1 MGHRA and CDR2 YSYEKL. Between the trimmed V and J ends, which lost 4 bases and 5 bases, there was a span of 12 bases. This CDR3 is built from 15 residues.

The V gene is TRBV20-1, the J gene TRBJ1-2, with a weak D call TRBD1 (5 bases). Per the germline V gene, CDR1 is DFQATT and CDR2 is SNEGSKA (reference sequence). V lost 6 bases, J lost 8 bases, and 13 bases lay in between. This CDR3 comprises 11 residues. The CDR3 sequence: CSADAQGGYTF. CDR3 nucleotide sequence: TGCAGTGCCGATGCCCAGGGAGGCTACACCTTC.

This clone was detected only a few times. The chain joins TRBV5-5 to TRBJ1-5, with TRBD1 matching over 10 bases. There are 16 residues in the CDR3. Germline CDR1 is SGHKS and CDR2 is YYEKEE (reference sequence). V was clipped by 4 bases and J by 3 bases; unmatched bases: 7. The CDR3 is CASSLGTGANNQPQHF. Written as DNA, the CDR3 is TGTGCCAGCAGCCTGGGGACAGGGGCCAACAATCAGCCCCAGCATTTT.

CDR3 sequence (DNA): TGCGCCAGCAGTGGCCCCATCAGTGGTGCAGATACGCAGTATTTT. Amino acid sequence: CASSGPISGADTQYF. The chain carries TRBV10-2 and TRBJ2-3; D remains ambiguous. The CDR3 length is 15 residues. The germline V gene has CDR1 WSHSY and CDR2 SAAADI. V lost 4 bases to trimming and J lost 4 bases, with 15 bases between them.

The V call is TRBV27, the J call TRBJ2-1; perhaps TRBD1 as D (6 bases). This CDR3 region has 16 residues. V dropped 2 bases and J dropped 0 bases, with 11 bases sitting between them. The germline V gene encodes CDR1 MNHEY and CDR2 SMNVEV (reference sequence). The CDR3 spells CASSLDRLASYNEQFF. The CDR3 DNA reads as TGTGCCAGCAGTTTAGACAGGCTCGCCTCCTACAATGAGCAGTTCTTC.

The V call is TRBV5-1, the J call TRBJ1-1; 8 bases fit TRBD1. This CDR3 comprises 14 residues. J lost 10 bases, V lost 4 bases, and 12 bases had no gene match. From germline, CDR1 is SGHRS and CDR2 YFSETQ. DNA of the CDR3: TGCGCCAGCAGCCCTTCGACAGGGGTAGAGGTAGCTTTCTTT. It is translated as CASSPSTGVEVAFF.